This T cell receptor beta chain was identified during a study of blood T cell repertoires in COVID-19. As for the study in general: The United States, Italy and Spain provided the acute and convalescent COVID-19 samples. From T cells, B-cell-depleted T cells, or PBMCs came the material, which was cDNA or gDNA.

Trimming took 9 bases from V and 1 from J; bases not matched to a gene: 0. CDR1 and CDR2 (germline): KGHDR, SFDVKD. CDR3 length equals 13 residues. As handled by the study authors: Estimated nucleated cell counts came from reference gene primer amplification. The data were produced by immunoSEQ multiplex PCR, yet TCRdb's version contains in-frame clones alone and is incomplete. V and J calls and clone size are given by that table; D and trimming were obtained from the DNA. This sample has 250,000 to 300,000 clones; approximately 90% occur once, and the top ten carry approximately 4%. This sequence joins TRBV24-1 and TRBJ2-3; 10 positions agree with TRBD2. The clonotype was recovered from a man between 18 and 35 years old with active or convalescent COVID-19. The specimen sequenced was peripheral blood. The CDR3 nucleotides are TGTGCCACCGGACTAGCGGGCACAGATACGCAGTATTTT. Its protein is CATGLAGTDTQYF.